The rows below give T cell receptor beta chains drawn from one sample of a study of blood T cell repertoires in COVID-19. Here immunoSEQ multiplex PCR was the method, and the copy in TCRdb shows in-frame clones only, minus some. The table includes more than 110,000 clones, roughly four fifths detected once. Sequenced input: peripheral blood. Every receptor here comes from a woman aged 55-69 years with acute or convalescent COVID-19. Both conserved end residues are part of each CDR3. Fields, in order: J gene, V gene, CDR3 protein.

j_call: TRBJ2-7
v_call: TRBV5-1
cdr3_aa: CASSETPGQGAYSYYEQYF

j_call: TRBJ1-1
v_call: TRBV28
cdr3_aa: CASSRRARDTEAFF

j_call: TRBJ2-1
v_call: TRBV11-2
cdr3_aa: CASSLGTGLAGPEQFF

j_call: TRBJ1-2
v_call: TRBV18
cdr3_aa: CASSPPGGNGYTF

j_call: TRBJ1-5
v_call: TRBV19
cdr3_aa: CASTLWAQANQPQHF

j_call: TRBJ1-1
v_call: TRBV29-1
cdr3_aa: CSVVVQLENTEAFF

j_call: TRBJ2-2
v_call: TRBV11-2
cdr3_aa: CASSFTTGGNGELFF

j_call: TRBJ2-1
v_call: TRBV5-1
cdr3_aa: CASSLATSGHALDEQFF

j_call: TRBJ2-2
v_call: TRBV5-6
cdr3_aa: CASSLDREGLVGELFF

j_call: TRBJ2-1
v_call: TRBV14
cdr3_aa: CASSLTWGESYNEQFF

j_call: TRBJ1-2
v_call: TRBV4-1
cdr3_aa: CASSLLNTGAGYTF

j_call: TRBJ2-3
v_call: TRBV6-6
cdr3_aa: CASSSGSGRITDTQYF

j_call: TRBJ2-5
v_call: TRBV14
cdr3_aa: CASSQANSFWLTQYF

j_call: TRBJ1-4
v_call: TRBV7-3
cdr3_aa: CASSRTGGKNEKLFF

j_call: TRBJ1-6
v_call: TRBV6-6
cdr3_aa: CASRPDRATYNSPLHF

j_call: TRBJ2-6
v_call: TRBV7-2
cdr3_aa: CASSSHLSGANVLTF

j_call: TRBJ1-5
v_call: TRBV2
cdr3_aa: CASRYRVGSNQPQHF

j_call: TRBJ2-3
v_call: TRBV28
cdr3_aa: CASSLIPIGASSTDTQYF

j_call: TRBJ2-2
v_call: TRBV28
cdr3_aa: CASSYGLDRNTGELFF

j_call: TRBJ2-7
v_call: TRBV9
cdr3_aa: CASSYPRDRPYEQYF

j_call: TRBJ2-7
v_call: TRBV19
cdr3_aa: CASSIDGTGYYEQYF

j_call: TRBJ1-2
v_call: TRBV13
cdr3_aa: CASSSTGEHGYTF

j_call: TRBJ2-7
v_call: TRBV6-5
cdr3_aa: CASRPPGQGSEQYF